This is a list of T cell receptor beta chains from one sample in a study of post-analysis software for immune sequencing data. TCRdb re-analysed the PCR reads in MiXCR, keeping a single row per CDR3 protein. The data contain about half a million distinct CDR3 sequences, roughly 45% of them singletons. Sequences were obtained from blood. The receptors were sampled from a girl aged 5 to 17 with multiple sclerosis. Both conserved end residues are part of each CDR3. The listing skips clone size in some rows; elsewhere it reads once, few, many or a size class.

cdr3_aa v_call clone_size
CSARTATGTDTQYF TRBV20-1 few
CACTPGPSNQPQHF TRBV5-6 .
CASSLVFNYGYTF TRBV7-2 few
CASSLASEWDTQYF TRBV7-2 .
CASSLRTGETQYF TRBV5-1 .
CSAREGGSSYNEQYF TRBV20-1 .
CASSGEGPQHF TRBV12-3/TRBV12-4 .
CSVGGGNQPQHF TRBV29-1 .
CASSSTLRKDAEAFF TRBV28 .
CASSYGDRGDYEQYF TRBV3-1 .
CASSHSNEQFF TRBV3-1 many
CSVEGTSAEETQYF TRBV29-1 few
CAIGSSGYSYNEQFF TRBV10-3 few
CASCTGPSQETQYF TRBV7-2 .
CASSLAVVGLAGADTQYF TRBV7-8 .
CASSFQGGTEAFF TRBV27 once
CASSPAGAGSIQYF TRBV7-8 .
CSASEQGYEQYF TRBV20-1 few
CASKNNQGLAGGKQETQYF TRBV6-1 .
CASSYGLAGLVNEQFF TRBV6-5 few
CASSYRPGSYNEQFF TRBV7-9 .
CASTSSGAHYNEQFF TRBV5-1 .
CSAYRAEADTQYF TRBV20-1 .
CASSQDSRLTSIVQFF TRBV3-1 .
CASNEGNSNQPQHF TRBV28 .
CASSQQGFREHYEQYF TRBV3-1 .
CASSLGLAERPETQYF TRBV5-6 .